Presented here are 3 T cell receptor beta chains from one specimen sequenced in a study of cytomegalovirus exposure and HLA in healthy donors. PCR employed 60 Vbeta and 13 Jbeta primers. Here immunoSEQ multiplex PCR was the method, and the copy in TCRdb shows in-frame clones only, minus some. The table lists about 130,000 clones, around 73% of them singletons. Sequences were obtained from PBMCs. The receptors come from a human donor in good health.

This clone occurred a few times. At the DNA level, this CDR3 is encoded by other sequences in the same sample as well. The J gene is TRBJ2-2, the V gene TRBV4-2; TRBD2 agrees at 7 bases. This CDR3 spans 16 amino acids. CDR1 and CDR2 from the germline V gene are LGHNA and YNFKEQ. Losses at the gene ends were 1 base for V and 4 bases for J; bases not matched to a gene: 6. The CDR3 region is CASSQVRTSGTGELFF. In DNA, the CDR3 is TGTGCCAGCAGCCAAGTCCGGACTAGTGGCACCGGGGAGCTGTTTTTT.

This chain joins TRBV28 and TRBJ2-5, with TRBD1 matching over 7 bases. The DNA end lines up better with TRBJ2-7; the J call may be wrong. The CDR3 is made up of 13 amino acids. Germline CDR1 and CDR2: MDHEN and SYDVKM. CDR3 DNA: TGTGCCAGCAGCGGGACAGTTAACTACGAGCAGTACTTC. Its translation: CASSGTVNYEQYF.

The CDR3 DNA is TGTGCCAGCAGTTACTCGAGATGGGGGGGGCAGCCCCAGCATTTT. The encoded protein is CASSYSRWGGQPQHF. The chain joins TRBV6-5 to TRBJ1-5; the D gene is possibly TRBD1 (5 bases). CDR3 length: 15 amino acids. The germline V and J ends were trimmed by 0 bases and 7 bases, with 13 bases remaining between them. Germline-derived CDR1 and CDR2 are MNHEY and SVGAGI.